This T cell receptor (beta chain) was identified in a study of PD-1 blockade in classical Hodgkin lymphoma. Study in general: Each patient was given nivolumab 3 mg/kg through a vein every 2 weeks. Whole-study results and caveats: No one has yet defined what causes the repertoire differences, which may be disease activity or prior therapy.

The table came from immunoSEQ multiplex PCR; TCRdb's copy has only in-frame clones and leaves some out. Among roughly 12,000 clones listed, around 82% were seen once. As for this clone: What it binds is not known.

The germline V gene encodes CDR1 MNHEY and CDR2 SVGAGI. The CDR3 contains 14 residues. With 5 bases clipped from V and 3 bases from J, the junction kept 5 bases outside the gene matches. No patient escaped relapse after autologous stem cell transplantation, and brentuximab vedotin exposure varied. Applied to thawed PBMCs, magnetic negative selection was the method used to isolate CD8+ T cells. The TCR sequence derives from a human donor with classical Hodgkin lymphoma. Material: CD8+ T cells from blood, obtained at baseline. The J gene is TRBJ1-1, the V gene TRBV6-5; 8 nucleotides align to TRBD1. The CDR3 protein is CASSETGEYTEAFF. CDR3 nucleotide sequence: TGTGCCAGCAGTGAGACAGGGGAGTACACTGAAGCTTTCTTT.